The rows below give T cell receptor beta chains drawn from one sample of a study of monozygotic twins with cystic fibrosis. Clones were read by immunoSEQ multiplex PCR, and TCRdb kept only the in-frame ones, dropping some. This sample carries just over 35,000 clones, around 90% of them seen once, and the ten largest clones take 0.15% to 0.2%. The sequencing sample was made of blood. Receptors were obtained from a boy aged 2-9 years with cystic fibrosis. Both conserved end residues are part of each CDR3. The D gene is left open where the match is weak. A row's size may be missing; if present it is once, few, many or a size class.

abundance | j_gene | d_gene | v_gene | CDR3aa | CDR3nt
once | TRBJ2-7 | NA | TRBV4-1 | CASSQDRTVRLNEQYF | TGCGCCAGCAGCCAAGATCGAACGGTAAGGCTCAACGAGCAGTACTTC
NA | TRBJ1-4 | TRBD1 | TRBV5-4 | CASSQNRGGSNEKLFF | TGTGCCAGCAGCCAGAACAGGGGCGGCTCTAATGAAAAACTGTTTTTT
NA | TRBJ2-2 | TRBD1 | TRBV4-1 | CASSLEQQGSGELFF | TGCGCCAGCAGCCTCGAACAACAGGGGAGCGGGGAGCTGTTTTTT
once | TRBJ2-5 | TRBD2 | TRBV11-2 | CASVSGGARQETQYF | TGTGCCAGTGTTAGCGGGGGGGCTCGACAAGAGACCCAGTACTTC
once | TRBJ1-2 | NA | TRBV19 | CASSMWSASNYGYTF | TGTGCCAGTAGTATGTGGAGCGCCTCTAACTATGGCTACACCTTC
NA | TRBJ1-1 | NA | TRBV29-1 | CSVEDLLVGTEAFF | TGCAGCGTTGAAGATCTATTGGTGGGCACTGAAGCTTTCTTT
NA | TRBJ2-6 | NA | TRBV4-3 | CASSREALVSGANVLTF | TGCGCCAGCAGCCGGGAGGCACTAGTCTCTGGGGCCAACGTCCTGACTTTC
NA | TRBJ1-1 | TRBD1 | TRBV9 | CASSATTGGRNTEAFF | TGTGCCAGCAGCGCAACAACAGGGGGCAGGAACACTGAAGCTTTCTTT
NA | TRBJ1-2 | NA | TRBV29-1 | CSVVSEGYTF | TGCAGCGTTGTCTCGGAGGGCTACACCTTC
few | TRBJ1-1 | NA | TRBV29-1 | CSVDRYRDTEAFF | TGCAGCGTAGACAGGTATAGGGACACTGAAGCTTTCTTT
NA | TRBJ1-3 | NA | TRBV5-6 | CASSLGMGRENRPF | TGTGCCAGCAGCTTGGGTATGGGGCGTGAAAATCGGCCTTTT